Below, 27 T cell receptor beta chains from the same sample are listed, as sequenced in a study of blood T cell repertoires in COVID-19. Clones were sequenced by immunoSEQ multiplex PCR, and TCRdb holds only the in-frame ones, with some missing. Of 130,000 to 150,000 clones listed, about 80% are singletons. The source material was peripheral blood. These receptors originate from a man between 65 and 79 years old who had recovered from COVID-19.

The V call is TRBV7-3, the J call TRBJ2-7; unclear D gene. CDR3 size: 13 residues. Germline loops: CDR1 SGHTA, CDR2 FQGTGA. Trimming shortened V by 2 bases and J by 3 bases, and 8 bases separated the two germline ends. CDR3 loop: CASSLWADYEQYF. The CDR3 bases are TGTGCCAGCAGCTTATGGGCAGACTACGAGCAGTACTTC.

This chain joins TRBV4-3 and TRBJ2-7, with unresolved D. From germline, CDR1 is LGHNA and CDR2 YSLEER. The CDR3 covers 15 residues. V dropped 0 bases and J dropped 3 bases, with 12 bases sitting between them. The CDR3 DNA sequence: TGCGCCAGCAGCCAAGAAAAGGAGTGGATCTACGAGCAGTACTTC. Its protein product is CASSQEKEWIYEQYF.

CDR3 nucleotide sequence: TGTGCCAGCAGCGGAGGCTGGGTCGAGCAGTACTTC. Translating gives CASSGGWVEQYF. J is TRBJ2-7 and V is TRBV5-6; TRBD2 is a possible D gene (5 bases). Deletions cut 4 bases from V and 6 bases from J, with 11 bases between. Germline lookup yields CDR1 SGHDT and CDR2 YYEEEE. The CDR3 is 12 residues long. Supplemented by reference TRBV5-6 and TRBJ2-7, the full variable domain reads DAGVTQSPTHLIKTRGQQVTLRCSPKSGHDTVSWYQQALGQGPQFIFQYYEEEERQRGNFPDRFSGHQFPNYSSELNVNALLLGDSALYLCASSGGWVEQYFGPGTRLTVT.

The CDR3, as DNA: TGCGCCAGCTCGGGTGGATCTAGTCGAGATACGCAGTATTTT. Protein product: CASSGGSSRDTQYF. The chain employs TRBV5-1 and TRBJ2-3; D is uncertain. Trimming stripped 7 bases from V and 5 bases from J, with 17 bases between. The germline CDR1 and CDR2 sequences are SGHRS and YFSETQ. The CDR3 runs 14 residues.

This chain connects TRBV19 to TRBJ2-7; no definite D call. Germline V gene lookup returns CDR1 LNHDA and CDR2 SQIVND (reference sequence). This CDR3 spans 11 amino acids. V was pared by 5 bases and J by 1 base, with 3 bases between. The CDR3 DNA reads TGTGCCAGTAGTCAATCCTACGAGCAGTACTTC. Translation gives CASSQSYEQYF. Full variable domain (outside the CDR3, taken from reference TRBV19 and TRBJ2-7): DGGITQSPKYLFRKEGQNVTLSCEQNLNHDAMYWYRQDPGQGLRLIYYSQIVNDFQKGDIAEGYSVSREKKESFPLTVTSAQKNPTAFYLCASSQSYEQYFGPGTRLTVT.

The table lists this clone with a count of one. The J gene is TRBJ2-5, the V gene TRBV9, with D tentatively TRBD2 (5 bases). The CDR3 covers 16 residues. V was cut by 0 bases and J by 2 bases, with 14 bases left in between. The germline CDR1 and CDR2 sequences are SGDLS and YYNGEE. The CDR3 nucleotides are TGTGCCAGCAGCGTAGCTGGAGGCTATATACAAGAGACCCAGTACTTC. Translation: CASSVAGGYIQETQYF.

This clone was recorded only once. The chain carries TRBV7-2 and TRBJ2-1; 10 bases are a match to TRBD2. The trim removed 5 bases at V and 8 bases at J, leaving 12 bases unmatched. The CDR3 has 16 residues. Germline-derived CDR1 and CDR2 are SGHTA and FQGNSA. The CDR3 nucleotides are TGTGCCAGCAGCACGCCTACTAGCGGGATTACCTATGAGCAGTTCTTC. Amino acid sequence: CASSTPTSGITYEQFF.

The chain combines TRBV5-5 with TRBJ2-1; TRBD1 agrees at 7 bases. The germline CDR1 and CDR2 sequences are SGHKS and YYEKEE (reference sequence). The ends lost 7 bases at V and 0 bases at J; junction bases unmatched: 4. This CDR3 region has 14 residues. The CDR3 sequence is CASYGTVSYNEQFF. The DNA for the CDR3 is TGTGCCAGCTATGGGACAGTCTCCTACAATGAGCAGTTCTTC.

This clone came up a few times. The chain recombines TRBV15 with TRBJ2-2; 12 bases line up with TRBD2. CDR1 is LNHNV, CDR2 YYDKDF, per germline (reference sequence). V was clipped by 0 bases and J by 6 bases; unmatched bases: 5. This CDR3 is built from 17 residues. The CDR3 DNA reads TGTGCCACCAGCAGAGATATGGCTAGCGGGAGGGCCGGGGAGCTGTTTTTT. This encodes CATSRDMASGRAGELFF.

The CDR3 sequence is CASSRTGGKVTGELFF. The CDR3 DNA reads TGTGCCAGCAGCCGGACGGGAGGTAAAGTCACCGGGGAGCTGTTTTTT. This rearrangement joins TRBV3-1 (or the pseudogene TRBV3-2) to TRBJ2-2; 7 bases are a match to TRBD2. Germline V lookup: CDR1 LGHDT, CDR2 YNNKEL (reference sequence). The CDR3 has 16 amino acids. The ends lost 4 bases at V and 4 bases at J; junction bases unmatched: 9.

The chain employs TRBV5-1 and TRBJ2-7; no reliable D call. Trimming took 0 bases from V and 2 from J, leaving 12 bases between them. This CDR3 comprises 15 residues. Germline loops: CDR1 SGHRS, CDR2 YFSETQ. The CDR3 loop is CASSLDLLTTYEQYF. In nucleotides, the CDR3 is TGCGCCAGCAGCTTGGACCTTCTAACCACCTACGAGCAGTACTTC.

This clone was detected only a few times. The chain employs TRBV7-2 and TRBJ2-7; 10 bases are a match to TRBD2. The CDR3 is made up of 14 amino acids. The J segment lost 6 bases and the V segment lost 2 bases, leaving 4 bases of the junction unmatched. Germline-derived CDR1 and CDR2 are SGHTA and FQGNSA. The CDR3 sequence: CASSLTLAGSEQYF. CDR3 sequence (DNA): TGTGCCAGCAGCTTAACACTAGCGGGGAGCGAGCAGTACTTC.

The gene calls are TRBV10-3 and TRBJ1-4; 8 nucleotides align to TRBD1. The CDR3 covers 14 residues. J gave up 10 bases and V 2 bases, and 6 bases lay outside the gene matches. Germline CDR1 is ENHRY and CDR2 is SYGVKD. The CDR3 loop is CAISEGQGVGKLFF. The CDR3 nucleotides read TGTGCCATCAGTGAGGGACAGGGAGTCGGAAAACTGTTTTTT.

The chain links TRBV6-5 to TRBJ2-1; 7 bases agree with TRBD2. Germline V gene data show CDR1 as MNHEY and CDR2 as SVGAGI. The ends lost 6 bases at V and 13 bases at J; junction bases unmatched: 9. The CDR3 runs to 12 residues. The CDR3 protein is CASSRAGTTQFF. The CDR3, as DNA: TGTGCCAGCAGCCGCGCCGGGACTACCCAGTTCTTC.

V gene TRBV3-1 (or the pseudogene TRBV3-2) combines with J gene TRBJ2-7, with a weak D call TRBD1 (10 bases). The CDR3 contains 17 residues. Germline-derived CDR1 and CDR2 are LGHDT and YNNKEL (reference sequence). With 1 base removed from V and 4 bases from J, the gap between germline ends came to 20 bases. The CDR3 is CASSQGAGGQGLYEQYF. Written as DNA, the CDR3 is TGTGCCAGCAGCCAAGGAGCGGGGGGACAGGGGTTGTACGAGCAGTACTTC.

The chain joins TRBV5-1 to TRBJ2-3; D ambiguous. The germline V gene encodes CDR1 SGHRS and CDR2 YFSETQ. Trimming stripped 0 bases from V and 7 bases from J, with 9 bases between. This CDR3 has 13 residues. Here the CDR3 DNA reads TGCGCCAGCAGCTTGGCAACACGATATACGCAGTATTTT. It translates to CASSLATRYTQYF.

This chain joins TRBV18 and TRBJ2-5; TRBD1 is a possible D gene (5 bases). The CDR3 is 17 amino acids. CDR1 KGHSH and CDR2 LQKENI come from the germline V gene. V lost 2 bases, J lost 2 bases, and 18 bases lay in between. Here the CDR3 reads CASSPSEGVLKQETQYF. CDR3 in DNA: TGTGCCAGCTCACCAAGTGAAGGGGTACTCAAGCAAGAGACCCAGTACTTC.

This chain links TRBV11-2 with TRBJ2-3, with 11 bases aligning to TRBD1. From germline, CDR1 is SGHAT and CDR2 FQNNGV. CDR3 size: 15 residues. J gave up 4 bases and V 5 bases, and 5 bases lay outside the gene matches. The chain's CDR3 is CASSTGQGAADTQYF. The CDR3 DNA reads as TGTGCCAGCAGCACCGGACAGGGGGCGGCAGATACGCAGTATTTT.

The chain couples TRBV4-3 to TRBJ2-3, with D hard to call. Germline CDR1 is LGHNA and CDR2 is YSLEER. Deletions cut 0 bases from V and 4 bases from J, with 8 bases between. The CDR3 extends over 14 amino acids. The CDR3 DNA follows: TGCGCCAGCAGCCAAGAGCGGTTCTCAGATACGCAGTATTTT. Encoded protein: CASSQERFSDTQYF.

A word on this clone: The sample has other DNA sequences that encode this CDR3 too. The chain links TRBV9 to TRBJ2-1, with 10 bases that match TRBD2. V was clipped by 4 bases and J by 0 bases; unmatched bases: 1. The germline V gene encodes CDR1 SGDLS and CDR2 YYNGEE. The CDR3 contains 15 residues. The CDR3 protein is CASSSSGSSYNEQFF. The CDR3 coding sequence is TGTGCCAGCAGCTCTAGCGGGAGCTCCTACAATGAGCAGTTCTTC. The variable domain in full, completed from reference TRBV9 and TRBJ2-1, reads DSGVTQTPKHLITATGQRVTLRCSPRSGDLSVYWYQQSLDQGLQFLIQYYNGEERAKGNILERFSAQQFPDLHSELNLSSLELGDSALYFCASSSSGSSYNEQFFGPGTRLTVL.

V usage is TRBV11-2 and J usage is TRBJ2-5; no firm D call. V was pared by 1 base and J by 3 bases, with 15 bases between. CDR1 SGHAT and CDR2 FQNNGV come from the germline V gene. This CDR3 is 16 amino acids long. CDR3 amino acids: CASSLGHGMPKETQYF. CDR3 nucleotide sequence: TGTGCCAGCAGCTTAGGACACGGAATGCCTAAAGAGACCCAGTACTTC. The whole variable domain, filled in from reference TRBV11-2 and TRBJ2-5, reads EAGVAQSPRYKIIEKRQSVAFWCNPISGHATLYWYQQILGQGPKLLIQFQNNGVVDDSQLPKDRFSAERLKGVDSTLKIQPAKLEDSAVYLCASSLGHGMPKETQYFGPGTRLLVL.

The chain joins TRBV2 to TRBJ2-2; 8 bases match TRBD2. Germline loops: CDR1 SNHLY, CDR2 FYNNEI. The CDR3 sequence is 15 residues long. The V gene end was trimmed by 4 bases and the J gene end by 4 bases; junction bases not matched to a gene: 5. The CDR3 DNA reads as TGTGCCAGCAGTGGCGGACTAGCAGCCACCGGGGAGCTGTTTTTT. Translated, it gives CASSGGLAATGELFF.

V usage is TRBV2 and J usage is TRBJ2-3; possible D gene TRBD2, 5 bases. CDR3 size: 14 residues. The V gene lost 2 bases and the J gene lost 6 bases, with 12 bases spanning the gap. The germline V gene has CDR1 SNHLY and CDR2 FYNNEI. The CDR3 region has the DNA TGTGCCAGCAGTGAAATCTCAAGAGGGGATACGCAGTATTTT. Translation gives CASSEISRGDTQYF.

V and J are TRBV4-1 and TRBJ2-1, with 8 nucleotides matching TRBD2. J was trimmed by 0 bases and V by 4 bases; bases with no gene match: 11. The CDR3 is made up of 18 amino acids. Germline loops: CDR1 MGHRA, CDR2 YSYEKL. CDR3 DNA sequence: TGCGCCAGCAGCCCCCGGGAGGGGGAGAGATACTCCTACAATGAGCAGTTCTTC. Residues: CASSPREGERYSYNEQFF.

The J gene is TRBJ1-2, the V gene TRBV27; a possible D gene is TRBD1 (5 bases). The CDR3 has 14 amino acids. Germline CDR1 reads MNHEY; CDR2 reads SMNVEV (reference sequence). The ends were cut back, 2 bases at V and 6 bases at J, with 13 bases in the middle. The CDR3 loop reads CASSLGAGHHGYTF. The CDR3 DNA sequence: TGTGCCAGCAGTTTAGGGGCAGGCCACCATGGCTACACCTTC.

CDR3 bases: TGTGCCAGCAGAAATCCGGGACAGACCTACGAGCAGTACTTC. Amino acid sequence: CASRNPGQTYEQYF. J is TRBJ2-7 and V is TRBV6-5; TRBD1 matches at 7 bases. The germline V gene encodes CDR1 MNHEY and CDR2 SVGAGI. V gave up 6 bases and J gave up 2 bases; unmatched junction bases: 7. CDR3 size: 14 residues.

In nucleotides, the CDR3 is TGCAGTGCTAGTACAGGGGCCAAGAATTCACCCCTCCACTTT. This gives the protein CSASTGAKNSPLHF. V and J are TRBV20-1 and TRBJ1-6, with 7 nucleotides matching TRBD1. The length of the CDR3 is 14 residues. Looked up from germline, CDR1 is DFQATT and CDR2 is SNEGSKA (reference sequence). V shed 3 bases, J shed 7 bases, and the junction held 6 bases outside the gene matches.